Listed here are 8 T cell receptor beta chains from one sample, sequenced in a study of blood T cell repertoires in COVID-19. The repertoire was sequenced with immunoSEQ multiplex PCR; TCRdb's copy has only in-frame clones and lacks some. The profile covers about 440,000 clones, with about 89% appearing a single time and 4% to 5.5% taken by the ten largest. The sample was peripheral blood. These receptors originate from a woman aged 25 to 39 with acute or convalescent COVID-19.

The rearrangement links TRBV27 to TRBJ2-7; D is unresolved. Germline values: CDR1 MNHEY, CDR2 SMNVEV (reference sequence). V was pared by 5 bases and J by 0 bases, with 14 bases between. This CDR3 spans 15 amino acids. CDR3 DNA sequence: TGTGCCAGCAGTCCATGGGCAACGAACTCCTACGAGCAGTACTTC. Amino acids: CASSPWATNSYEQYF.

The chain combines TRBV9 with TRBJ2-7; weak D call: TRBD2 (5 bases). V gave up 0 bases and J gave up 0 bases, with 13 bases separating them. This CDR3 spans 16 amino acids. The germline CDR1 and CDR2 sequences are SGDLS and YYNGEE. The CDR3 DNA is TGTGCCAGCAGCGTAGACGCGGCGAGCGGCTCCTACGAGCAGTACTTC. It encodes CASSVDAASGSYEQYF.

The chain employs TRBV4-1 and TRBJ2-3; TRBD2 aligns across 8 bases. This CDR3 has 16 amino acids. Germline loops: CDR1 MGHRA, CDR2 YSYEKL. The V and J ends lost 0 bases and 8 bases, in that order; junction bases with no gene match: 10. The CDR3: CASSQEVAGYAGTQYF. DNA of the CDR3: TGCGCCAGCAGCCAAGAAGTAGCGGGGTACGCCGGTACGCAGTATTTT.

The chain is built from TRBV19 and TRBJ2-1; TRBD2 agrees at 7 bases. The junction had 8 bases not matched to a gene; V was cut back by 3 bases and J by 3 bases. The CDR3 is made up of 16 amino acids. Per germline, CDR1 LNHDA and CDR2 SQIVND (reference sequence). In nucleotides, the CDR3 is TGTGCCAGTAGTATCTCGGGAGGCCCACTCTACAATGAGCAGTTCTTC. It is translated as CASSISGGPLYNEQFF. Filled out from reference TRBV19 and TRBJ2-1, the complete variable domain reads DGGITQSPKYLFRKEGQNVTLSCEQNLNHDAMYWYRQDPGQGLRLIYYSQIVNDFQKGDIAEGYSVSREKKESFPLTVTSAQKNPTAFYLCASSISGGPLYNEQFFGPGTRLTVL.

The CDR3 sequence is CASSSNTGELFF. CDR3 DNA sequence: TGTGCCAGCAGCAGTAACACCGGGGAGCTGTTTTTT. The genes are TRBV2 and TRBJ2-2; D is unresolved. The germline gives CDR1 SNHLY, CDR2 FYNNEI. CDR3 length: 12 residues. The V end lost 6 bases, the J end lost 2 bases, and 4 bases lay between the germline ends.

The J gene is TRBJ2-3, the V gene TRBV6-2 or TRBV6-3, with TRBD2 matching 7 bases. Germline CDR1 MNHEY, CDR2 SVGEGT. V lost 2 bases and J lost 0; bases outside the gene matches: 5. The CDR3 sequence is 16 residues long. The CDR3 protein is CASSYGAGPSTDTQYF. CDR3 DNA sequence: TGTGCCAGCAGTTACGGAGCGGGGCCTAGCACAGATACGCAGTATTTT.

The V and J genes are TRBV9 and TRBJ1-2; perhaps TRBD1 as D (5 bases). Trimming pared 0 bases from V and 8 bases from J, leaving 14 bases between. CDR3 size: 14 residues. CDR1 is SGDLS and CDR2 is YYNGEE in the germline V gene. The CDR3 loop is CASSVDPGLGGYTF. CDR3 nucleotide sequence: TGTGCCAGCAGCGTAGATCCAGGGCTAGGAGGCTACACCTTC. Variable domain in full (rest from reference TRBV9 and TRBJ1-2): DSGVTQTPKHLITATGQRVTLRCSPRSGDLSVYWYQQSLDQGLQFLIQYYNGEERAKGNILERFSAQQFPDLHSELNLSSLELGDSALYFCASSVDPGLGGYTFGSGTRLTVV.

This clone was counted a few times. This chain uses TRBV28 with TRBJ1-1, with D maybe TRBD1 (6 bases). CDR3 length: 14 residues. CDR1 and CDR2 (germline): MDHEN, SYDVKM. The V end lost 6 bases, the J end lost 3 bases, and 14 bases lay between the germline ends. The CDR3 loop is CASSPRDTHTEAFF. The CDR3 DNA reads TGTGCCAGCAGCCCTCGGGACACTCACACTGAAGCTTTCTTT.